Described below is a single T cell receptor (beta chain) sequence and its context. The data derive from a study of cytomegalovirus exposure and HLA in healthy donors. In the PCR, 60 Vbeta and 13 Jbeta primers were used. Sequencing was performed with immunoSEQ multiplex PCR; in TCRdb, only in-frame clones are kept and a portion is missing. Of about 130,000 clones in the sample, approximately 80% were seen once. The CDR3 totals 15 residues. Trimming at V came to 1 base and at J to 4 bases, leaving 4 bases not matched to a gene. Per germline, CDR1 SGHAT and CDR2 FQNNGV. The chain has TRBV11-2 and TRBJ1-5; TRBD1 agrees at 7 bases. Input material: PBMCs. This TCR came from a man aged 30-40 years in good health and CMV-seropositive. The CDR3 bases are TGTGCCAGCAGCTTAGGGCCGGGACAGAATCAGCCCCAGCATTTT. Amino acid sequence: CASSLGPGQNQPQHF.